The 25 T cell receptor beta chains listed next were all sequenced from one sample in a study of blood T cell repertoires in COVID-19 (TCRdb year 2020). The protocol used for the library was the immunoSEQ multiplex PCR assay. Drawn from immuneACCESS, this table holds only the in-frame rearrangements with V and J called that TCRdb kept. Clones are partly lost; checked studies trace under half to an unresolved V gene and leave the rest unexplained. Present in this sample are about 220,000 clones, 84% of which were seen just once. Together, the top ten hold more than 2.5% of the sample. Input material: peripheral blood. Receptors originate from a woman aged 30 to 39 who had recovered from COVID-19.

This clone appeared a few times. This CDR3 is CASSYNRDQPQHF. The DNA of the CDR3 is TGTGCCAGCAGCTACAACAGGGATCAGCCCCAGCATTTT. This chain links TRBV3-1 (or the pseudogene TRBV3-2) with TRBJ1-5, with D possibly being TRBD1 (6 bases). The CDR3 is 13 residues long. Deletions cut 5 bases from V and 5 bases from J, with 10 bases between. Per germline, CDR1 LGHDT and CDR2 YNNKEL (reference sequence).

The J gene is TRBJ1-2, the V gene TRBV27; 10 bases are shared with TRBD1. V lost 3 bases and J lost 8; bases outside the gene matches: 9. The CDR3 runs 15 residues. Germline-derived CDR1 and CDR2 are MNHEY and SMNVEV (reference sequence). CDR3 loop: CASSFRDRGRGGYTF. The CDR3 DNA reads as TGTGCCAGCAGTTTTCGGGACAGGGGACGCGGGGGCTACACCTTC.

This rearrangement joins TRBV29-1 to TRBJ2-2; D call uncertain. This CDR3 comprises 12 residues. Per germline, CDR1 SQVTM and CDR2 ANQGSEA. Trimming left V 6 bases short and J 0 bases short, with 5 bases between. CDR3 protein: CSVLPNTGELFF. In DNA, the CDR3 is TGCAGCGTCCTACCGAACACCGGGGAGCTGTTTTTT.

This chain uses TRBV6-5 with TRBJ2-7, with D perhaps TRBD1 (6 bases). The CDR3 has 13 amino acids. The germline V gene has CDR1 MNHEY and CDR2 SVGAGI. Trimming took 3 bases from V and 4 from J, leaving 10 bases between them. CDR3 coding DNA: TGTGCCAGCAGTTATAAAACAGGGTACGAGCAGTACTTC. This gives the protein CASSYKTGYEQYF.

CDR3 in DNA: TGTGCCAGCTCCCCCTTTACTGGGGAGCTGTTTTTT. It codes for CASSPFTGELFF. This chain links TRBV18 with TRBJ2-2; no reliable D call. V lost 6 bases and J lost 8, with 10 bases in between. Germline V gene sequence: CDR1 KGHSH, CDR2 LQKENI. The CDR3 extends over 12 amino acids.

This clone has more than one count but fewer than ten. The chain joins TRBV19 to TRBJ1-5; 8 bases are shared with TRBD1. Per the germline V gene, CDR1 is LNHDA and CDR2 is SQIVND (reference sequence). V gave up 4 bases and J gave up 4 bases; unmatched junction bases: 0. The CDR3 contains 13 residues. The CDR3 DNA reads as TGTGCCAGTAGTAGGGACAGGAATCAGCCCCAGCATTTT. Encoded protein: CASSRDRNQPQHF.

This chain uses TRBV11-3 with TRBJ2-2, with a tentative D call TRBD1 (6 bases). Germline V gene sequence: CDR1 SGHNT, CDR2 YENEEA. Between the trimmed V and J ends, which lost 0 bases and 4 bases, there was a span of 15 bases. The CDR3 has 17 residues. The CDR3 DNA follows: TGTGCCAGCAGCTTAGACCCACAGGGTCTCGGCACCGGGGAGCTGTTTTTT. Translated: CASSLDPQGLGTGELFF.

DNA of the CDR3: TGTGCCAGCAGTTCCCCCGGAGGTCCCTATGGCTACACCTTC. This gives the protein CASSSPGGPYGYTF. J is TRBJ1-2 and V is TRBV28; D remains unclear. Deletions cut 4 bases from V and 4 bases from J, with 13 bases between. The CDR3 runs 14 residues. CDR1 and CDR2 from the germline V gene are MDHEN and SYDVKM.

The V and J genes are TRBV18 and TRBJ1-1; maybe TRBD1 (6 bases). The length of the CDR3 is 11 residues. Germline values: CDR1 KGHSH, CDR2 LQKENI. Trimming stripped 2 bases from V and 8 bases from J, with 6 bases between. The DNA for the CDR3 is TGTGCCAGCTCACCAACAGGGGAAGCTTTCTTT. Residues: CASSPTGEAFF.

This chain connects TRBV7-2 to TRBJ2-7; D might be TRBD1 (6 bases). V lost 2 bases and J lost 2, with 13 bases in between. Germline lookup yields CDR1 SGHTA and CDR2 FQGNSA. The CDR3 covers 15 residues. CDR3 amino acids: CASSLLTGTAYEQYF. The CDR3 region has the DNA TGTGCCAGCAGCTTATTAACAGGGACGGCCTACGAGCAGTACTTC.

V usage is TRBV27 and J usage is TRBJ2-2; D ambiguous. Per germline, CDR1 MNHEY and CDR2 SMNVEV (reference sequence). V was trimmed by 8 bases and J by 3 bases, leaving 19 bases between them. The CDR3 totals 16 residues. CDR3 DNA sequence: TGTGCCAGCGGGCCCCTACAGAACTTATACACCGGGGAGCTGTTTTTT. This gives the protein CASGPLQNLYTGELFF.

This chain links TRBV3-1 (or the pseudogene TRBV3-2) with TRBJ1-5; possibly TRBD1 for D (5 bases). Germline loops: CDR1 LGHDT, CDR2 YNNKEL (reference sequence). This CDR3 contains 12 residues. The germline V and J ends were trimmed by 8 bases and 2 bases, with 7 bases remaining between them. This CDR3 is CASGGGNQPQHF. In nucleotides, the CDR3 is TGTGCCAGCGGAGGGGGCAATCAGCCCCAGCATTTT.

The chain is built from TRBV5-1 and TRBJ2-7, with D unclear. CDR1 SGHRS and CDR2 YFSETQ come from the germline V gene. The CDR3 spans 14 residues. Trimming took 2 bases from V and 0 from J, leaving 9 bases between them. The CDR3 reads CASSFDMNSYEQYF. CDR3 nucleotide sequence: TGCGCCAGCAGCTTTGACATGAACTCCTACGAGCAGTACTTC.

The V and J genes are TRBV27 and TRBJ2-7, with 8 bases matching TRBD1. This CDR3 has 14 residues. Germline values: CDR1 MNHEY, CDR2 SMNVEV (reference sequence). J gave up 1 base and V 5 bases, and 4 bases lay outside the gene matches. This CDR3 is CASSLRTGSYEQYF. The DNA of the CDR3 is TGTGCCAGCAGTCTCAGGACAGGGTCCTACGAGCAGTACTTC.

The rearrangement uses TRBV5-8 and TRBJ2-7; TRBD2 is a possible D gene (6 bases). The CDR3 has 19 residues. With 4 bases removed from V and 2 bases from J, the gap between germline ends came to 28 bases. From germline, CDR1 is SGHTS and CDR2 YDEGEE. The CDR3 region is CASSRMGDFAEGFTYEQYF. DNA of the CDR3: TGTGCCAGCAGCCGGATGGGTGACTTCGCGGAGGGATTTACCTACGAGCAGTACTTC.

The V call is TRBV6-7, the J call TRBJ1-4; TRBD1 might be the D (6 bases). TRBV6-7 is an ORF; its function is uncertain. Trimming took 0 bases from V and 16 from J, leaving 18 bases between them. The CDR3 extends over 14 amino acids. CDR3 DNA: TGTGCCAGCAGTTACTCGATTAGGGTCGGACAGCGGTTTTTT. Protein product: CASSYSIRVGQRFF.

V is TRBV27 and J is TRBJ2-1, with D possibly TRBD2 on 5 matching bases. The CDR3 covers 14 residues. Germline V gives CDR1 MNHEY, CDR2 SMNVEV (reference sequence). Trimming cost V 3 bases and J 5 bases, with 11 bases left between them. The CDR3 DNA reads as TGTGCCAGCAGTTTGGCTAGCTTCGACAATGAGCAGTTCTTC. Its translation is CASSLASFDNEQFF.

This chain connects TRBV11-2 to TRBJ2-2, with D uncertain. CDR3 length: 11 residues. The V end lost 7 bases, the J end lost 5 bases, and 5 bases lay between the germline ends. Germline values: CDR1 SGHAT, CDR2 FQNNGV. DNA for the CDR3: TGTGCCAGCACAGGAACCGGGGAGCTGTTTTTT. Amino acid sequence: CASTGTGELFF.

This clone was counted only a few times. This sequence joins TRBV30 and TRBJ1-6; TRBD1 aligns across 11 bases. The CDR3 length is 13 residues. V shed 7 bases and J 8 bases; nucleotides not matched to a gene: 4. CDR1 and CDR2 from the germline V gene are GTSNPN and SVGIG (reference sequence). The CDR3 protein is CASGTGGYSPLHF. In DNA form, the CDR3 reads TGTGCCTCCGGGACAGGGGGATATTCACCCCTCCACTTT. The full variable domain, with the rest looked up from reference TRBV30 and TRBJ1-6, is SQTIHQWPATLVQPVGSPLSLECTVEGTSNPNLYWYRQAAGRGLQLLFYSVGIGQISSEVPQNLSASRPQDRQFILSSKKLLLSDSGFYLCASGTGGYSPLHFGNGTRLTVT.

This chain connects TRBV10-3 to TRBJ2-1; 7 positions agree with TRBD1. Germline CDR1 is ENHRY and CDR2 is SYGVKD. V shed 5 bases, J shed 6 bases, and the junction held 16 bases outside the gene matches. CDR3 length: 17 residues. CDR3 protein: CAISHPFVGGASNEQFF. As DNA, the CDR3 is TGTGCCATCAGTCATCCATTCGTAGGGGGCGCCAGCAATGAGCAGTTCTTC.

This chain joins TRBV19 and TRBJ2-7; no clear D gene. In germline, CDR1 is LNHDA, CDR2 SQIVND (reference sequence). V lost 5 bases and J 0 bases, leaving 8 bases between the germline ends. The CDR3 is made up of 13 amino acids. CDR3 loop: CASSEDISYEQYF. The CDR3 coding sequence is TGTGCCAGTAGTGAAGACATCTCCTACGAGCAGTACTTC.

This sequence joins TRBV7-3 and TRBJ2-1; D is uncertain. CDR1 SGHTA and CDR2 FQGTGA come from the germline V gene. The CDR3 covers 11 residues. V lost 3 bases and J 8 bases, leaving 5 bases between the germline ends. In nucleotides, the CDR3 is TGTGCCAGCAGCTTGGGCGATGAGCAGTTCTTC. Amino acids: CASSLGDEQFF.

This rearrangement joins TRBV3-1 (or the pseudogene TRBV3-2) to TRBJ2-3, with D possibly matching TRBD1 (6 bases). The V gene lost 7 bases and the J gene lost 5 bases, with 16 bases spanning the gap. The germline gives CDR1 LGHDT, CDR2 YNNKEL (reference sequence). CDR3 length equals 14 residues. The CDR3 bases are TGTGCCAGCACGCAATGGGGGCGTAGAGATACGCAGTATTTT. Amino acids: CASTQWGRRDTQYF.

The rearrangement uses TRBV5-1 and TRBJ2-2, with a possible D match to TRBD1 (5 bases). The CDR3 sequence is 19 residues long. Germline assignment: CDR1 SGHRS and CDR2 YFSETQ. Trimming removed 1 base at V and 5 bases at J, with 24 bases between. CDR3 loop: CASSLRTPGRGGITGELFF. Written as DNA, the CDR3 is TGCGCCAGCAGCTTGAGGACACCCGGTAGGGGCGGAATAACCGGGGAGCTGTTTTTT.

The chain combines TRBV5-1 with TRBJ2-1; TRBD2 is a possible D gene (5 bases). The CDR3 spans 14 residues. Germline loops: CDR1 SGHRS, CDR2 YFSETQ. V was cut by 4 bases and J by 7 bases, with 15 bases left in between. The CDR3 DNA reads as TGCGCCAGCAGCACTGGAGGCACGGGTAATGAGCAGTTCTTC. This codes for CASSTGGTGNEQFF.